These T cell receptor beta chains were read from a single sample in a study of CD4+ T cells in melanoma. TCRdb keeps only in-frame clones here, not all; method: immunoSEQ multiplex PCR. This table holds fewer than 150,000 clones, 92% found once. All receptors derive from a human donor with melanoma. The CDR3 runs from the conserved cysteine through the conserved F or W. D genes are given only for firm matches. Some rows mark clone size as missing; the rest say once, few, many or name a class of expanded clone.

d_gene,j_gene,len,v_gene,abundance,CDR3nt,CDR3aa
.,TRBJ1-5,15,TRBV5-1,.,TGCGCCAGCAGCTTGGATGGGTCGGTAAATCAGCCCCAGCATTTT,CASSLDGSVNQPQHF
.,TRBJ1-4,14,TRBV5-6,once,TGTGCCAGCAGCCAAACGGCTCGAGCTGAAAAACTGTTTTTT,CASSQTARAEKLFF
.,TRBJ1-2,15,TRBV19,.,TGTGCCAGTAGAACACTTTCGGGCAGCAACTATGGCTACACCTTC,CASRTLSGSNYGYTF
.,TRBJ1-6,13,TRBV19,.,TGTGCCAGTAGTATAGGGACAGTGCCCTACCTCCACTTT,CASSIGTVPYLHF
.,TRBJ2-5,14,TRBV5-5,.,TGTGCCAGCAGCTTGGCGGCAGGCCAAGAGACCCAGTACTTC,CASSLAAGQETQYF
.,TRBJ2-7,13,TRBV6-4,.,TGTGCCTGTCCGAGGACAGCTGCCTACGAGCAGTACTTC,CACPRTAAYEQYF
.,TRBJ2-2,14,TRBV7-6,.,TGTGCCAGCAACCTTCGAGGGAACACCGGGGAGCTGTTTTTT,CASNLRGNTGELFF
.,TRBJ2-2,15,TRBV9,once,TGTGCCAGCAGCCCCCGGTACGCGCCAACCGGGGAGCTGTTTTTT,CASSPRYAPTGELFF
TRBD1,TRBJ1-2,15,TRBV6-5,.,TGTGCCAGCAGTCCCAGGATGACAGGGATCTATGGCTACACCTTC,CASSPRMTGIYGYTF
.,TRBJ1-1,14,TRBV14,once,TGTGCCAGCAGCCAAGACAGAGTGGCGACTGAAGCTTTCTTT,CASSQDRVATEAFF
.,TRBJ2-1,18,TRBV4-1,.,TGCGCCAGCAGCCAAGACCCAAATCAGGGGGGATGGTACAATGAGCAGTTCTTC,CASSQDPNQGGWYNEQFF
.,TRBJ1-5,14,TRBV6-5,.,TGTGCCAGCACCCGGAGGGCAGGGTATCAGCCCCAGCATTTT,CASTRRAGYQPQHF
.,TRBJ2-1,11,TRBV9,.,TGTGCCAGCAGCTCAACGAATGAGCAGTTCTTC,CASSSTNEQFF